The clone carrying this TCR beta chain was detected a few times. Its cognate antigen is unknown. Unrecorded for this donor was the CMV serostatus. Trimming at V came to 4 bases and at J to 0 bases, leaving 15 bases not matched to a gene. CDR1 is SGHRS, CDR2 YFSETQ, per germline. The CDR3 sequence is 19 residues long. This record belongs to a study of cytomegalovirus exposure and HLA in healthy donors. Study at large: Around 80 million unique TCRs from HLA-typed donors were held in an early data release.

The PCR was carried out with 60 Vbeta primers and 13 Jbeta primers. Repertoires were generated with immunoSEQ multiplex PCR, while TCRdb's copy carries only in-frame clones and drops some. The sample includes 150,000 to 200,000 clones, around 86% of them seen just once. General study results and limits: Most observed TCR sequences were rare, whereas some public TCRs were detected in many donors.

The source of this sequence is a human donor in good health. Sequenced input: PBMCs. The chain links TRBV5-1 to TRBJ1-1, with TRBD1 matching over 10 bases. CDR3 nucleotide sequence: TGCGCCAGCAGCACCCATCTCATGACAGGGGGCGGTTTGAACACTGAAGCTTTCTTT. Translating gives CASSTHLMTGGGLNTEAFF.